This TCR beta chain was obtained from a study of T cell repertoires in cytomegalovirus infection. This clonotype was counted only a few times. Its antigen is unidentified. The length of the CDR3 is 14 residues. The germline V gene has CDR1 SGHNT and CDR2 YYREEE (reference sequence). V was pared by 1 base and J by 6 bases, with 4 bases of the junction left unmatched. TCRdb itself ran the reads through MiXCR, one entry per CDR3 protein. Here the sample spans around 770,000 distinct CDR3 sequences, roughly 29% being singletons. The chain combines TRBV5-4 with TRBJ2-3, with 8 bases that match TRBD2. The input for sequencing was cultured CD8+ T cells from PBMCs, taken from culture after CMV antigen stimulation. The clonotype was recovered from a human donor in good health (CMV status not recorded). Some clones in this sample may be carry-over from other donors' samples. The CDR3: CASSLRGGQDTQYF. The CDR3 bases are TGTGCCAGCAGCTTGCGGGGGGGCCAGGATACGCAGTATTTT.